These T cell receptor beta chains were read from a single sample in a study of T cell repertoires in cytomegalovirus infection. TCRdb analysed the reads with MiXCR anew, one entry per CDR3 protein. The sample includes 400,000 or so distinct CDR3 sequences, 15% to 20% seen only once; the top ten take 8.7%. Sequenced sample: PBMCs. The receptors stem from a human donor in good health (CMV status not recorded). Some clones in this sample may be carry-over from other donors' samples. Both conserved end residues are part of each CDR3. The D gene is left open where the match is weak. Expanded clones get a size class; other rows say once, few or many, or leave the size out.

D gene,J gene,CDR3 length,V gene,clone size,CDR3 protein,CDR3 DNA
-,TRBJ1-2,13,TRBV29-1,-,CSSRTVGNYGYTF,TGCAGCTCCAGGACCGTCGGTAACTATGGCTACACCTTC
-,TRBJ2-1,14,TRBV7-2,-,CASSLQILYNEQFF,TGTGCCAGCAGCTTACAGATTCTTTACAATGAGCAGTTCTTC
-,TRBJ2-3,10,TRBV2,few,CASSSNTQYF,TGTGCCAGCAGCTCTAATACGCAGTATTTT
TRBD2,TRBJ2-5,16,TRBV11-3,many,CASSLRTSGDKETQYF,TGTGCCAGCAGCCTTCGGACTAGCGGGGACAAGGAGACCCAGTACTTC
-,TRBJ1-4,14,TRBV19,many,CASTYSSRNEKLFF,TGTGCCAGTACCTACTCGTCGCGGAATGAAAAACTGTTTTTT
-,TRBJ1-1,14,TRBV12-3/TRBV12-4,many,CASSFGQMNTEAFF,TGTGCCAGCAGTTTCGGACAGATGAACACTGAAGCTTTCTTT
-,TRBJ2-7,13,TRBV10-3,-,CAISEALTVTSYF,TGTGCCATCAGTGAGGCATTAACAGTAACCTCCTACTTC
-,TRBJ2-5,14,TRBV12-3/TRBV12-4,few,CASSFLLPHKTQYF,TGTGCCAGCAGTTTTCTACTACCCCACAAGACCCAGTACTTC
-,TRBJ2-6,15,TRBV5-1,-,CASSLDVAGANVLTF,TGCGCCAGCAGCTTGGATGTGGCTGGGGCCAACGTCCTGACTTTC
TRBD1,TRBJ1-6,15,TRBV5-1,once,CASSLVGQGDSPLHF,TGCGCCAGCAGCCTCGTAGGACAGGGCGATTCACCCCTCCACTTT
-,TRBJ1-6,13,TRBV12-3/TRBV12-4,few,CASSPGENSPLHF,TGTGCCAGCAGTCCAGGGGAAAATTCACCCCTCCACTTT
TRBD2,TRBJ2-5,15,TRBV7-9,many,CASRPGLAGVETQYF,TGTGCCAGCAGACCCGGACTAGCGGGAGTAGAGACCCAGTACTTC
-,TRBJ2-5,15,TRBV20-1,-,CSARDFLGGWETQYF,TGCAGTGCTAGAGATTTTCTCGGTGGTTGGGAGACCCAGTACTTC
-,TRBJ1-1,15,TRBV5-1,-,CASSLIGGRNTEAFF,TGCGCCAGCAGCTTGATTGGGGGGCGGAACACTGAAGCTTTCTTT
-,TRBJ1-2,14,TRBV20-1,few,CSARAHRKTYGYTF,TGCAGTGCTAGGGCACACAGGAAAACCTATGGCTACACCTTC
-,TRBJ1-5,12,TRBV12-3/TRBV12-4,-,CASTIVDQPQHF,TGTGCCAGCACTATTGTGGATCAGCCCCAGCATTTT
-,TRBJ1-1,14,TRBV7-9,-,CASSLAYGGTEAFF,TGTGCCAGCAGCTTAGCGTACGGGGGCACTGAAGCTTTCTTT
-,TRBJ1-2,13,TRBV10-3,few,CASKKGTNYGYTF,TGTGCCTCAAAAAAGGGGACTAACTATGGCTACACCTTC
-,TRBJ2-1,14,TRBV18,-,CASSAGVPYNEQFF,TGTGCCAGCTCCGCGGGTGTTCCCTACAATGAGCAGTTCTTC
-,TRBJ2-6,15,TRBV12-3/TRBV12-4,-,CASSPLVSGANVLTF,TGTGCCAGCAGTCCTCTCGTCTCTGGGGCCAACGTCCTGACTTTC
-,TRBJ2-5,16,TRBV5-4,-,CASSSERRDGQETQYF,TGTGCCAGCAGCTCGGAGCGCCGGGATGGACAAGAGACCCAGTACTTC
TRBD1,TRBJ2-1,14,TRBV2,few,CASSVGQGADEQFF,TGTGCCAGCAGTGTGGGACAGGGGGCCGATGAGCAGTTCTTC
TRBD2,TRBJ2-1,17,TRBV7-6,many,CASSSRTSGPKPNEQFF,TGTGCCAGCAGCTCAAGGACTAGCGGCCCAAAGCCGAATGAGCAGTTCTTC
TRBD2,TRBJ2-3,14,TRBV20-1,-,CSASRGGDTDTQYF,TGCAGTGCTTCCCGCGGGGGGGACACAGATACGCAGTATTTT
-,TRBJ2-7,12,TRBV10-3,-,CAISAARGEQYF,TGTGCCATCAGCGCCGCCCGGGGCGAGCAGTACTTC
-,TRBJ2-1,15,TRBV11-3,-,CASSLGMGSYNEQFF,TGTGCCAGCAGCTTAGGAATGGGTAGCTACAATGAGCAGTTCTTC
-,TRBJ2-3,11,TRBV6-5,-,CASRRRDTQYF,TGTGCCAGCAGGAGAAGAGATACGCAGTATTTT
-,TRBJ1-2,14,TRBV4-1,-,CASSQVAGGYGYTF,TGCGCCAGCAGCCAAGTTGCAGGAGGCTATGGCTACACCTTC
TRBD2,TRBJ2-1,14,TRBV6-2/TRBV6-3,few,CASRPSLRGDEQFF,TGTGCCAGCCGTCCCTCTCTTCGGGGGGATGAGCAGTTCTTC
-,TRBJ1-5,13,TRBV6-1,few,CASSEGPHQPQHF,TGTGCCAGCAGTGAAGGCCCCCATCAGCCCCAGCATTTT
-,TRBJ2-1,15,TRBV7-2,many,CASSLGPPSDNEQFF,TGTGCCAGCAGCCTTGGACCCCCCTCTGACAATGAGCAGTTCTTC
-,TRBJ2-5,13,TRBV7-2,many,CASSSQGQETQYF,TGTGCCAGCAGCTCTCAGGGGCAAGAGACCCAGTACTTC
-,TRBJ1-6,16,TRBV20-1,-,CSARVLRGSYNSPLHF,TGCAGTGCTAGAGTGCTTAGGGGCTCCTATAATTCACCCCTCCACTTT
-,TRBJ2-2,15,TRBV7-2,once,CANSPIVGRGGELFF,TGTGCCAACAGCCCAATCGTGGGTAGAGGCGGGGAGCTGTTTTTT
-,TRBJ1-4,14,TRBV2,-,CASSLRGVREKLFF,TGTGCCAGCAGTCTCAGGGGAGTGAGGGAAAAACTGTTTTTT
TRBD2,TRBJ2-1,13,TRBV15,many,CATSSVAGEEQFF,TGTGCCACCAGCAGCGTCGCGGGAGAGGAGCAGTTCTTC
-,TRBJ1-4,12,TRBV7-8,few,CASSFTEEKLFF,TGTGCCAGCAGCTTCACGGAGGAAAAACTGTTTTTT
TRBD1,TRBJ2-3,15,TRBV20-1,few,CSARSSGQGVDTQYF,TGCAGTGCTAGATCCTCGGGACAGGGGGTCGATACGCAGTATTTT
-,TRBJ2-3,16,TRBV7-2,many,CASSQRGPSVRDTQYF,TGTGCCAGCAGCCAAAGAGGGCCTAGCGTAAGAGATACGCAGTATTTT
TRBD1,TRBJ1-1,13,TRBV7-9,few,CASSLGQGSKAFF,TGTGCCAGCAGCCTCGGACAGGGAAGTAAAGCTTTCTTT
-,TRBJ2-1,16,TRBV25-1,-,CASSESPPGPSNEQFF,TGTGCCAGCAGTGAATCACCTCCGGGACCGTCCAATGAGCAGTTCTTC
-,TRBJ2-5,13,TRBV10-2,-,CASRGGSQETQYF,TGCGCCAGCAGGGGAGGTAGCCAAGAGACCCAGTACTTC
-,TRBJ1-1,13,TRBV5-1,-,CASSKQGNTEAFF,TGCGCCAGCAGCAAACAGGGGAACACTGAAGCTTTCTTT
TRBD1,TRBJ2-7,14,TRBV2,-,CASSWQGVFYEQYF,TGTGCCAGCAGTTGGCAGGGGGTGTTCTACGAGCAGTACTTC
-,TRBJ2-7,14,TRBV6-5,-,CASSRGTAVGEQYF,TGTGCCAGCAGCCGTGGGACGGCGGTTGGGGAGCAGTACTTC
TRBD2,TRBJ2-1,16,TRBV7-2,many,CASSSAGLADYNEQFF,TGTGCCAGCAGCTCCGCCGGACTAGCGGACTACAATGAGCAGTTCTTC
-,TRBJ2-1,15,TRBV19,-,CASSPPGAVYNEQFF,TGTGCCAGTAGTCCTCCAGGGGCGGTCTACAATGAGCAGTTCTTC
TRBD1,TRBJ1-5,14,TRBV7-9,many,CASSRDSHNQPQHF,TGTGCCAGCAGCCGGGACAGCCACAATCAGCCCCAGCATTTT
TRBD1,TRBJ2-7,15,TRBV7-9,-,CASSGTAPFSYEQYF,TGTGCCAGCAGCGGGACAGCCCCGTTCTCCTACGAGCAGTACTTC
-,TRBJ1-2,18,TRBV7-2,many,CASSLSFVTRASNYGYTF,TGTGCCAGCAGCTTAAGTTTCGTCACCCGAGCTTCTAACTATGGCTACACCTTC
TRBD1,TRBJ1-5,18,TRBV24-1,-,CATSDSRRDREGNQPQHF,TGTGCCACCAGTGATTCTCGCCGGGACAGGGAGGGCAATCAGCCCCAGCATTTT
TRBD1,TRBJ1-2,16,TRBV7-2,many,CASTRVFQGANYGYTF,TGTGCCAGCACCCGAGTCTTTCAGGGGGCTAACTATGGCTACACCTTC
-,TRBJ2-3,13,TRBV7-2,-,CASSLGHADTQYF,TGTGCCAGCAGCTTAGGTCACGCAGATACGCAGTATTTT